The 23 T cell receptor beta chains below were found in one sample sequenced in a study of blood T cell repertoires in COVID-19. The table came from immunoSEQ multiplex PCR; TCRdb's copy has only in-frame clones and leaves some out. The sample includes about 84,000 clones, approximately 86% of them seen just once. The sequenced sample was peripheral blood. These receptors were collected from a man older than 75 with active or convalescent COVID-19.

The CDR3 loop is CASSLSSGELFF. The CDR3 nucleotides are TGTGCCAGCAGCCTTAGTTCCGGGGAGCTGTTTTTT. V usage is TRBV6-5 and J usage is TRBJ2-2; D gene uncertain. The V end was cut by 6 bases, the J end by 6 bases, with 8 bases between. The CDR3 spans 12 residues. CDR1 and CDR2 from the germline V gene are MNHEY and SVGAGI.

This chain links TRBV2 with TRBJ2-2, with 7 bases that match TRBD1. Losses at the gene ends were 10 bases for V and 8 bases for J; bases not matched to a gene: 4. CDR1 is SNHLY, CDR2 FYNNEI, per germline. This CDR3 spans 11 amino acids. The CDR3 loop is CATQGEGELFF. The DNA of the CDR3 is TGTGCCACCCAGGGGGAGGGGGAGCTGTTTTTT.

This rearrangement joins TRBV12-5 to TRBJ1-1, with TRBD1 matching 8 bases. Per the germline V gene, CDR1 is LGHNT and CDR2 is FRNRAP. The junction had 4 bases not matched to a gene; V was cut back by 7 bases and J by 0 bases. CDR3 size: 14 residues. The chain's CDR3 is CASDLGQVNTEAFF. CDR3 nucleotide sequence: TGTGCTAGTGATCTGGGACAGGTGAACACTGAAGCTTTCTTT.

The V and J genes are TRBV2 and TRBJ2-2, with D unresolved. V was shortened by 4 bases and J by 0 bases, with 6 bases between the two germline ends. The V gene's germline CDR1 is SNHLY and CDR2 FYNNEI. The CDR3 has 14 residues. Here the CDR3 reads CASSVHPNTGELFF. The CDR3 DNA is TGTGCCAGCAGTGTTCATCCGAACACCGGGGAGCTGTTTTTT.

The chain uses TRBV21-1 and TRBJ2-1; the table's D call, TRBD2, has no DNA check behind it. TRBV21-1 is designated a pseudogene. This CDR3 comprises 15 residues. This chain's CDR3 is CASSNSGTSGDEQFF. In nucleotides, the CDR3 is TGTGCCAGCAGCAACTCCGGGACTAGCGGGGACGAGCAGTTCTTC.

The J gene is TRBJ1-2, the V gene TRBV6-5, with D maybe TRBD1 (5 bases). V was pared by 7 bases and J by 2 bases, with 11 bases between. The CDR3 has 13 amino acids. Germline V gene lookup returns CDR1 MNHEY and CDR2 SVGAGI. DNA for the CDR3: TGTGCCAGCATGCGGGGCGAGAACTATGGCTACACCTTC. It codes for CASMRGENYGYTF.

This sequence joins TRBV5-1 and TRBJ1-1, with a weak D call TRBD1 (5 bases). CDR1 is SGHRS, CDR2 YFSETQ, per germline. The CDR3 runs to 13 residues. V lost 0 bases and J 5 bases, leaving 8 bases between the germline ends. The CDR3 DNA is TGCGCCAGCAGCTTGGACGGGGGGACTGAAGCTTTCTTT. This encodes CASSLDGGTEAFF. Full variable domain (outside the CDR3, taken from reference TRBV5-1 and TRBJ1-1): KAGVTQTPRYLIKTRGQQVTLSCSPISGHRSVSWYQQTPGQGLQFLFEYFSETQRNKGNFPGRFSGRQFSNSRSEMNVSTLELGDSALYLCASSLDGGTEAFFGQGTRLTVV.

The chain recombines TRBV28 with TRBJ2-6, with D possibly matching TRBD2 (6 bases). The V end was cut by 4 bases, the J end by 1 base, with 8 bases between. Germline V lookup: CDR1 MDHEN, CDR2 SYDVKM. The CDR3 is 15 residues long. Here the CDR3 reads CASSSGGSGANVLTF. The CDR3, as DNA: TGTGCCAGCAGTTCTGGGGGGTCTGGGGCCAACGTCCTGACTTTC.

The chain carries TRBV2 and TRBJ1-6; D gene unclear. This CDR3 comprises 14 residues. Per the germline V gene, CDR1 is SNHLY and CDR2 is FYNNEI. V was shortened by 8 bases and J by 7 bases, with 15 bases between the two germline ends. The CDR3 region has the DNA TGTGCCAGCCTAGAGGGCAGCAAGAATTCACCCCTCCACTTT. Translation gives CASLEGSKNSPLHF.

This chain connects TRBV29-1 to TRBJ1-1, with D maybe TRBD1 (5 bases). Germline V gives CDR1 SQVTM, CDR2 ANQGSEA. V was shortened by 5 bases and J by 6 bases, with 13 bases between the two germline ends. The CDR3 has 12 residues. This chain's CDR3 is CSVKTGTAEAFF. Written as DNA, the CDR3 is TGCAGCGTTAAAACAGGTACCGCTGAAGCTTTCTTT.

V is TRBV7-2 and J is TRBJ2-1; TRBD1 might be the D (6 bases). In germline, CDR1 is SGHTA, CDR2 FQGNSA. Trimming cost V 5 bases and J 9 bases, with 17 bases left between them. The CDR3 runs 14 residues. CDR3 nucleotides: TGTGCCAGCAGCCAGGACAGAAACGCAGGTGAGCAGTTCTTC. This sequence encodes CASSQDRNAGEQFF.

The J gene is TRBJ1-5, the V gene TRBV28; perhaps TRBD1 as D (6 bases). V was cut by 3 bases and J by 6 bases, with 15 bases left in between. Germline CDR1 and CDR2: MDHEN and SYDVKM. This CDR3 contains 15 residues. CDR3 bases: TGTGCCAGCAGTTTGGTGACAGGCGTTATTCAGCCCCAGCATTTT. Residues: CASSLVTGVIQPQHF.

V usage is TRBV18 and J usage is TRBJ2-5; 7 bases align to TRBD1. Germline CDR1 reads KGHSH; CDR2 reads LQKENI. There are 14 residues in the CDR3. J lost 1 base, V lost 2 bases, and 1 base had no gene match. CDR3 protein: CASSPRGLQETQYF. In DNA, the CDR3 is TGTGCCAGCTCACCAAGGGGGCTCCAAGAGACCCAGTACTTC.

This clone was seen only a few times. The chain uses TRBV5-4 and TRBJ2-1; 8 bases align to TRBD2. CDR1 is SGHNT and CDR2 is YYREEE in the germline V gene (reference sequence). V lost 4 bases, J lost 5 bases, and 11 bases stayed unmatched. The CDR3 sequence is 16 residues long. CDR3 nucleotide sequence: TGTGCCAGCAGCCCCTTTCCGGGAGGGCCCGACAATGAGCAGTTCTTC. This sequence encodes CASSPFPGGPDNEQFF.

The V and J genes are TRBV9 and TRBJ1-1, with D uncertain. The germline V and J ends were trimmed by 0 bases and 0 bases, with 6 bases remaining between them. This CDR3 has 14 amino acids. CDR1 and CDR2 from the germline V gene are SGDLS and YYNGEE. CDR3 sequence reads: CASSVESMNTEAFF. For the CDR3, the DNA is TGTGCCAGCAGCGTAGAATCCATGAACACTGAAGCTTTCTTT.

CDR3 coding DNA: TGTGCCAGCAGCTTGCCGGGACAGGGGGTCGCGCAGTACTTC. This codes for CASSLPGQGVAQYF. The rearrangement uses TRBV7-2 and TRBJ2-7; TRBD1 matches at 11 bases. After removal of 3 bases from V and 9 bases from J, the junction contained 7 bases not matched to a gene. CDR3 length: 14 amino acids. Germline CDR1 reads SGHTA; CDR2 reads FQGNSA.

This chain connects TRBV27 to TRBJ1-2, with D perhaps TRBD1 (5 bases). The CDR3 is made up of 13 amino acids. V was trimmed by 3 bases and J by 3 bases, leaving 8 bases between them. Germline CDR1 is MNHEY and CDR2 is SMNVEV (reference sequence). The CDR3 region has the DNA TGTGCCAGCAGTTTGGGGGGTTACTATGGCTACACCTTC. The encoded protein is CASSLGGYYGYTF.

The rearrangement links TRBV27 to TRBJ1-2, with 7 bases aligning to TRBD1. This CDR3 is built from 13 residues. The J segment lost 0 bases and the V segment lost 5 bases, leaving 0 bases of the junction unmatched. From germline, CDR1 is MNHEY and CDR2 SMNVEV (reference sequence). This CDR3 reads CASSGTANYGYTF. In DNA, the CDR3 is TGTGCCAGCAGTGGGACAGCTAACTATGGCTACACCTTC.

DNA of the CDR3: TGTGCCAGCAGCTTAGGAGAGTTGCTAATGCCGTTCTTC. This codes for CASSLGELLMPFF. The chain recombines TRBV11-1 with TRBJ2-1; unclear D gene. CDR1 is SGHAT and CDR2 is FQDESV in the germline V gene (reference sequence). This CDR3 has 13 amino acids. V lost 1 base to trimming and J lost 15 bases, with 16 bases between them.

The chain joins TRBV10-3 to TRBJ2-1; weak D call: TRBD1 (6 bases). V dropped 10 bases and J dropped 0 bases, with 13 bases sitting between them. Germline CDR1 is ENHRY and CDR2 is SYGVKD. The CDR3 is 14 residues long. CDR3 sequence: CATQDSLSYNEQFF. CDR3 bases: TGTGCCACCCAGGACAGCCTCTCCTACAATGAGCAGTTCTTC.

This chain connects TRBV7-2 to TRBJ1-6; 9 nucleotides line up with TRBD1. Germline CDR1 SGHTA, CDR2 FQGNSA. The trim removed 1 base at V and 8 bases at J, leaving 6 bases unmatched. This CDR3 is built from 16 residues. The CDR3 loop reads CASSLVLGQGDSPLHF. CDR3 bases: TGTGCCAGCAGCTTAGTTTTGGGACAGGGCGATTCACCCCTCCACTTT.

This clone was seen only a few times. The chain has TRBV5-1 and TRBJ2-3, with 8 nucleotides matching TRBD2. CDR1 and CDR2 from the germline V gene are SGHRS and YFSETQ. Trimming at V came to 2 bases and at J to 7 bases, leaving 15 bases not matched to a gene. The CDR3 runs 17 residues. DNA for the CDR3: TGCGCCAGCAGCTTTTTGGTATGGGGCGGGAGGAGTAATACGCAGTATTTT. It encodes CASSFLVWGGRSNTQYF.

This clone was detected once. The chain uses TRBV9 and TRBJ2-3; D unresolved. The V and J ends lost 0 bases and 2 bases respectively, with 13 bases between them. CDR3 length: 16 residues. The V gene's germline CDR1 is SGDLS and CDR2 YYNGEE. For the CDR3, the DNA is TGTGCCAGCAGCGTAGGCGCGGTGCCCTACACAGATACGCAGTATTTT. Translating it yields CASSVGAVPYTDTQYF.